These 26 T cell receptor beta chains were sequenced from one sample in a study of T cells after yellow fever vaccination. TCRdb redid the calling of the 5' RACE reads with MiXCR, one entry per CDR3 protein. The table lists approximately 350,000 distinct CDR3 sequences, approximately 10% of them singletons. This material consisted of PBMCs, taken on the day of the first yellow fever vaccination. The origin of the receptors is a young man who received the YFV17D yellow fever vaccine.

The CDR3 reads CASSFEVGLPGRTEAFF. The CDR3 DNA sequence: TGTGCCAGCAGTTTTGAGGTCGGACTCCCTGGTCGTACTGAAGCTTTCTTT. The chain has TRBV6-2 or TRBV6-3 and TRBJ1-1, with D hard to call. Trimming removed 4 bases from V and 5 bases from J, with 23 bases in between. The CDR3 is 17 amino acids. In germline, CDR1 is MNHEY, CDR2 SVGEGT.

V gene TRBV7-2 combines with J gene TRBJ2-3, with D possibly TRBD2 on 6 matching bases. The CDR3 loop spans 17 amino acids. Germline V gives CDR1 SGHTA, CDR2 FQGNSA. V gave up 5 bases and J gave up 0 bases, with 18 bases separating them. The CDR3 protein is CASSPFISSGSTDTQYF. CDR3 DNA: TGTGCCAGCAGCCCTTTTATCTCGAGCGGGAGCACAGATACGCAGTATTTT.

This clonotype was seen more than once but under ten times. V is TRBV4-1 and J is TRBJ1-2; tentatively, D is TRBD1 (6 bases). The CDR3 totals 12 residues. The germline CDR1 and CDR2 sequences are MGHRA and YSYEKL. Deletions cut 3 bases from V and 7 bases from J, with 9 bases between. CDR3 DNA sequence: TGCGCCAGCAGCCAGGCAGGGGTTGGCTACACCTTC. Translation: CASSQAGVGYTF.

This clonotype was observed a handful of times. The gene calls are TRBV20-1 and TRBJ2-7, with D unclear. The CDR3 length is 14 residues. The ends were cut back, 4 bases at V and 0 bases at J, with 13 bases in the middle. Germline loops: CDR1 DFQATT, CDR2 SNEGSKA (reference sequence). The CDR3 DNA reads TGCAGTGCTAACCCCAGGCGGAGCTCCTACGAGCAGTACTTC. Its translation: CSANPRRSSYEQYF.

This clonotype was counted only a few times. V and J are TRBV5-6 and TRBJ2-2, with a weak D call TRBD1 (5 bases). Per the germline V gene, CDR1 is SGHDT and CDR2 is YYEEEE. This CDR3 is 16 amino acids long. V was clipped by 4 bases and J by 0 bases, with 13 bases between them. CDR3 DNA sequence: TGTGCCAGCAGCCCAGTTGGGGCCGCGAACACCGGGGAGCTGTTTTTT. Encoded protein: CASSPVGAANTGELFF.

This clonotype was seen many times. This chain connects TRBV10-3 to TRBJ2-3; 7 bases fit TRBD2. The germline V gene encodes CDR1 ENHRY and CDR2 SYGVKD. The J segment lost 2 bases and the V segment lost 0 bases, leaving 5 bases of the junction unmatched. The CDR3 runs to 16 residues. The CDR3 nucleotides are TGTGCCATCAGTGAGTCGCCAGCGGGACTCACAGATACGCAGTATTTT. As protein: CAISESPAGLTDTQYF.

This clonotype was detected only a few times. The chain couples TRBV6-1 to TRBJ2-5; D unresolved. Trimming took 6 bases from V and 5 from J, leaving 13 bases between them. The CDR3 extends over 13 amino acids. CDR1 is MNHNS, CDR2 SASEGT, per germline. CDR3 DNA: TGTGCCAGCAGCACGTTTATCGGCGAGACCCAGTACTTC. It yields the protein CASSTFIGETQYF.

The chain couples TRBV11-1 to TRBJ2-2; D possibly matches TRBD1 or TRBD2 (5 bases each). Trimming stripped 0 bases from V and 3 bases from J, with 26 bases between. Germline assignment: CDR1 SGHAT and CDR2 FQDESV (reference sequence). The CDR3 is 21 amino acids. CDR3 coding DNA: TGTGCCAGCAGCTTAGCCATTTACAGGACGGACATAACCGGGGACACCGGGGAGCTGTTTTTT. It encodes CASSLAIYRTDITGDTGELFF. Together with reference TRBV11-1 and TRBJ2-2, the CDR3 gives the full variable domain: EAEVAQSPRYKITEKSQAVAFWCDPISGHATLYWYRQILGQGPELLVQFQDESVVDDSQLPKDRFSAERLKGVDSTLKIQPAELGDSAMYLCASSLAIYRTDITGDTGELFFGEGSRLTVL.

V gene TRBV5-4 combines with J gene TRBJ2-1, with TRBD1 as a possible D gene (7 bases). Trimming removed 3 bases from V and 8 bases from J, with 15 bases in between. The germline V gene has CDR1 SGHNT and CDR2 YYREEE (reference sequence). The CDR3 is 14 amino acids. The CDR3 coding sequence is TGTGCCAGCAGCTCCCAGGGGGGAGACGATGAGCAGTTCTTC. It translates to CASSSQGGDDEQFF.

There are many counts of this clonotype. The V and J genes are TRBV18 and TRBJ2-3; 8 bases are a match to TRBD1. CDR1 is KGHSH, CDR2 LQKENI, per germline. V was pared by 5 bases and J by 3 bases, with 4 bases of the junction left unmatched. The CDR3 covers 14 residues. CDR3 sequence: CASSRQGATDTQYF. The CDR3 DNA follows: TGTGCCAGCTCAAGGCAGGGGGCGACAGATACGCAGTATTTT.

The chain links TRBV6-1 to TRBJ2-5, with 8 bases aligning to TRBD1. This CDR3 region has 15 residues. Losses at the gene ends were 7 bases for V and 4 bases for J; bases not matched to a gene: 11. Germline CDR1 MNHNS, CDR2 SASEGT. The DNA for the CDR3 is TGTGCCAGCACCATAGGACAGGGAAAAGGAGAGACCCAGTACTTC. Translating gives CASTIGQGKGETQYF.

Many counts were recorded for this clonotype. V and J are TRBV19 and TRBJ2-7; tentative D call: TRBD1 (6 bases). This CDR3 has 13 amino acids. Per the germline V gene, CDR1 is LNHDA and CDR2 is SQIVND (reference sequence). Trimming stripped 9 bases from V and 6 bases from J, with 18 bases between. CDR3 region: CARNHRESGEQYV. The CDR3 coding sequence is TGTGCCAGAAACCACAGGGAGTCGGGCGAGCAGTACGTC.

This sequence joins TRBV7-2 and TRBJ2-7; no definite D call. V lost 7 bases and J lost 2, with 12 bases in between. Germline assignment: CDR1 SGHTA and CDR2 FQGNSA. The CDR3 length is 13 residues. The chain's CDR3 is CASNLGPAYEQYF. CDR3 nucleotides: TGTGCCAGCAATTTGGGCCCCGCCTACGAGCAGTACTTC.

This clonotype appeared a few times. The rearrangement links TRBV12-3 or TRBV12-4 to TRBJ2-7, with D tentatively TRBD2 (7 bases). The CDR3 runs to 16 residues. V was trimmed by 3 bases and J by 0 bases, leaving 15 bases between them. The CDR3 sequence is CASSFGGGGLSYEQYF. The CDR3 DNA sequence: TGTGCCAGCAGTTTCGGTGGCGGGGGCCTCTCCTACGAGCAGTACTTC.

This clonotype was seen at least ten times. This chain uses TRBV6-1 with TRBJ2-5; D is uncertain. Trimming pared 5 bases from V and 5 bases from J, leaving 9 bases between. The CDR3 is made up of 12 amino acids. Looked up from germline, CDR1 is MNHNS and CDR2 is SASEGT. The CDR3 sequence: CASSFPLETQYF. The CDR3 bases are TGTGCCAGCAGTTTCCCTCTGGAGACCCAGTACTTC.

This chain's CDR3 is CASSRPGTAKGLFF. The CDR3 DNA is TGTGCCAGCAGCCGTCCCGGGACGGCTAAGGGACTGTTTTTT. The rearrangement uses TRBV7-9 and TRBJ1-4; D might be TRBD1 (5 bases). Per the germline V gene, CDR1 is SEHNR and CDR2 is FQNEAQ (reference sequence). Trimming stripped 5 bases from V and 13 bases from J, with 20 bases between. CDR3 size: 14 residues.

This clonotype has a count of ten or more. This rearrangement joins TRBV7-9 to TRBJ2-5, with a tentative D call TRBD2 (5 bases). With 2 bases removed from V and 1 base from J, the gap between germline ends came to 8 bases. The CDR3 runs 14 residues. Germline V gives CDR1 SEHNR, CDR2 FQNEAQ (reference sequence). Here the CDR3 reads CASSLRRSQETQYF. The CDR3 region has the DNA TGTGCCAGCAGCTTAAGGAGGTCCCAAGAGACCCAGTACTTC.

This clonotype was picked up a small number of times. The chain has TRBV5-4 and TRBJ1-1; D is unresolved. Trimming took off 4 bases at V and 4 bases at J, with 8 bases between the two ends. This CDR3 has 12 residues. In germline, CDR1 is SGHNT, CDR2 YYREEE (reference sequence). CDR3 region: CASSPETTEAFF. CDR3 DNA: TGTGCCAGCAGCCCCGAGACCACTGAAGCTTTCTTT.

This clonotype has a count of ten or more. The chain combines TRBV11-2 with TRBJ2-2, with TRBD2 identical over 8 bases. The CDR3 length is 15 residues. The V gene's germline CDR1 is SGHAT and CDR2 FQNNGV. V lost 3 bases and J lost 1; bases outside the gene matches: 1. The CDR3 DNA reads TGTGCCAGCAGCTTCCTAGCGGGGAACACCGGGGAGCTGTTTTTT. This sequence encodes CASSFLAGNTGELFF.

This clonotype has ten or more counts. The rearrangement joins TRBV5-1 to TRBJ2-2; tentative D call: TRBD1 (6 bases). Deletions cut 4 bases from V and 3 bases from J, with 16 bases between. CDR3 length: 16 residues. The germline V gene encodes CDR1 SGHRS and CDR2 YFSETQ. The CDR3 DNA is TGCGCCAGCAGCGTAATCACAGGGAGTCACACCGGGGAGCTGTTTTTT. This translates into CASSVITGSHTGELFF.

V is TRBV9 and J is TRBJ2-3, with a possible D match to TRBD1 (6 bases). Looked up from germline, CDR1 is SGDLS and CDR2 is YYNGEE. The V end lost 0 bases, the J end lost 5 bases, and 10 bases lay between the germline ends. The CDR3 covers 14 residues. The CDR3 DNA reads TGTGCCAGCAGCGTAGAACAGGGAGAAGATACGCAGTATTTT. Translation gives CASSVEQGEDTQYF.

The chain has TRBV27 and TRBJ2-7, with TRBD1 identical over 9 bases. The CDR3 consists of 16 residues. Trimming cost V 2 bases and J 7 bases; bases outside gene matches: 12. Looked up from germline, CDR1 is MNHEY and CDR2 is SMNVEV (reference sequence). CDR3 nucleotide sequence: TGTGCCAGCAGTTTAGTTCCAGGACAGGGGCCGGGAGAGCAGTACTTC. Protein: CASSLVPGQGPGEQYF.

This clonotype occurred many times. V and J are TRBV20-1 and TRBJ2-7; TRBD2 matches at 10 bases. The CDR3 covers 14 residues. Losses at the gene ends were 1 base for V and 4 bases for J; bases not matched to a gene: 4. Per the germline V gene, CDR1 is DFQATT and CDR2 is SNEGSKA (reference sequence). The CDR3 DNA reads TGCAGTGCTAGAGTGCCTAGCGGGGGTTACGAGCAGTACTTC. Protein: CSARVPSGGYEQYF.

This clonotype was counted many times. The V gene is TRBV7-2, the J gene TRBJ2-7, with TRBD1 matching 9 bases. V was pared by 1 base and J by 5 bases, with 6 bases of the junction left unmatched. CDR3 length: 15 residues. Germline lookup yields CDR1 SGHTA and CDR2 FQGNSA. The CDR3 reads CASSLVGDRADEQYF. In nucleotides, the CDR3 is TGTGCCAGCAGCTTAGTTGGGGACAGGGCAGACGAGCAGTACTTC.

This clonotype came up a few times. J is TRBJ1-5 and V is TRBV12-3 or TRBV12-4; no reliable D call. The length of the CDR3 is 13 residues. The V end lost 6 bases, the J end lost 8 bases, and 14 bases lay between the germline ends. DNA for the CDR3: TGTGCCAGCAGCCGCCTATGGAGGGAGCCCCAGCATTTT. Its translation is CASSRLWREPQHF.

J is TRBJ2-5 and V is TRBV20-1; TRBD2 matches 14 bases. In germline, CDR1 is DFQATT, CDR2 SNEGSKA (reference sequence). This CDR3 contains 15 residues. V dropped 2 bases and J dropped 4; count of bases not matched to a gene: 3. The CDR3: CSARPGTSGGETQYF. For the CDR3, the DNA is TGCAGTGCTAGACCAGGGACTAGCGGGGGAGAGACCCAGTACTTC.